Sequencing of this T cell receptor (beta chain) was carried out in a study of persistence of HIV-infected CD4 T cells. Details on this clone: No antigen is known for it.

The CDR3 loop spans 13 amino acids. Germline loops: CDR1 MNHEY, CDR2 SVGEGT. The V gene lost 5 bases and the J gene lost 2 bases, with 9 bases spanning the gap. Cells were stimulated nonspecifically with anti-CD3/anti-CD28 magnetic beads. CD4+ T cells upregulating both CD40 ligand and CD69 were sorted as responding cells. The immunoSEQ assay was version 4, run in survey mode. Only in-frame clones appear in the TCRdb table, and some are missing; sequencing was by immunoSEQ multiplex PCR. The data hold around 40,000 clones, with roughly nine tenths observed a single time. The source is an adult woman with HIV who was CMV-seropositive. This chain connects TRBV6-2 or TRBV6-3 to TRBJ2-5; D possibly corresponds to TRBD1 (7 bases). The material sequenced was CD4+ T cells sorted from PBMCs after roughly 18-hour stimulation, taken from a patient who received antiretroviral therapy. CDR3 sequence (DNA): TGTGCCAGCAGTCAGGGGGGACAAGAGACCCAGTACTTC. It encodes CASSQGGQETQYF.